The present T cell receptor beta chain was sequenced within a study of cytomegalovirus exposure and HLA in healthy donors (TCRdb year 2017). Describing the broader study: An earlier analysis of approximately 640 of the donors reported more than 250 Gb of sequence data and around 120 million unique TCR beta sequences from 150 million to 200 million T cells. A later genetic analysis used genome-wide SNP genotypes for about 65% of the roughly 700 donors, treating that subset as a discovery cohort. The study used immunosequencing to profile the T cell repertoires of approximately 630 subjects and linked those repertoires to cytomegalovirus serostatus. In an earlier analysis of about 590 of the donors, high-throughput TCR beta sequencing was used to judge whether each TCR beta V gene segment behaved as functional or pseudogenic. About 300 gigabases of sequencing data and 80 million or so unique TCR sequences were included in an early release covering 500 to 750 HLA-typed donors. Along with the approximately 700-subject first cohort, a separate validation cohort of over a hundred different subjects was used. The number of donors typed differed by locus, with about 629-630 for A, B, C, DRB1 and DQB1, around 500 for DQA1, 600 to 610 for DPA1, and some 450 for DPB1. Roughly five DR-DQ haplotypes were handled as single units for association and clustering, since linkage in the cohort was strong. A later analysis re-examined previously published TCR beta repertoires from around 670 donors and added high-resolution HLA genotyping to investigate patterns of TCR occurrence. High-throughput TCR immunosequencing, statistical association of individual TCRs with disease status, and machine learning were combined to predict cytomegalovirus infection status. HLA typing covered class I and class II loci at four-digit resolution. On average, approximately 250,000 unique TCR beta nucleotide sequences were sequenced per donor among 300 to 500 genotyped donors of the cohort, with roughly 18% of those sequences being non-productive. The later analysis used no new phenotypic data to find candidate immune exposures, relying instead on TCR beta sequences and their occurrence across donors. Donor age, sex, ethnicity and CMV serostatus were compiled alongside the repertoire data. Among the roughly 430 genotyped donors, 75% to 90% belonged to the genetic ancestry cluster associated with self-reported Caucasian donors. The study aimed to test whether cataloging public T cell receptors could reveal signatures of past pathogen exposure. Every repertoire in the discovery cohort had been generated on one and the same sequencing platform. Study-wide conclusions, independent of this receptor: In vitro tests confirmed that a few of the cytomegalovirus-associated TCR beta chains recognize cytomegalovirus antigens. Across donors, most TCR sequences were observed very rarely, whereas some public TCRs were present in many individuals. The sequencing pipeline was judged likely to have produced a cluster of highly shared sequence variants as a technical artifact. Correlated functional status among segregating V segments might be attributable to linkage disequilibrium, but an unknown experimental factor could not be ruled out. At a false discovery rate of 0.05, a later analysis linked under 20,000 TCR beta sequences to specific HLA alleles. The only immune exposure information available for the cohort was CMV serostatus. In a later analysis, HLA-associated TCR beta chains were found to be more clonally expanded and to have lower generation probabilities than equally common non-associated chains. A further reported finding was that TCR beta sequences accurately predicted the HLA-A and HLA-B alleles for most subjects in the first cohort. Some IMGT-functional V segments, including TRBV6-2 and TRBV6-3, could not be told apart with the 87-base-pair reads, so those segments were excluded. When HLA alleles, especially DR and DQ, strongly co-occurred, attributing TCR associations to individual alleles was difficult. Because some donors lacked HLA typing at each locus, the association tests relied only on the typed subset. The presence/absence analyses assumed that sequencing depth was roughly uniform across donors, and that assumption may not be true. According to a later genetic analysis, donors in an Asian-associated ancestry cluster had fewer N-insertions in productive TCRs than the roughly 660-donor mean. The study gave a list of under 200 TCR beta chains associated with cytomegalovirus. In an earlier analysis of approximately 590 of the donors, most TCR beta V segments appeared in productive rearrangements about 90% or about 30% of the time, broadly matching IMGT annotations. Most CMV-associated TCR beta chains appeared to be HLA-restricted in a later analysis, and the HLA associations seemed to be driven largely by CMV exposure. According to a later analysis, parvovirus B19, influenza, CMV and Epstein-Barr virus appeared linked to several top co-occurrence clusters. According to the authors, the approach could potentially be generalized to other disease states and immunological phenotypes. V-gene and J-gene trimming of TCR beta chains was associated with a missense DCLRE1C variant in a later genetic analysis, and the association was replicated in an independent cohort. The earlier analysis of around 600 of the donors excluded 15 to 20 rarely observed V segments, including chromosome 9 orphons, because counts were too low. In this cohort, only TCR beta chains were sequenced, and detectable features were limited by the absence of alpha or paired-chain data. In both the original and validation cohorts, the classifier was reported to diagnose cytomegalovirus status with high specificity and sensitivity. According to a later analysis, TCR association rates differed among HLA loci, with DRB1 alleles showing the most associated TCRs and HLA-C alleles showing the fewest.

The library was built by means of the immunoSEQ multiplex PCR assay. The multiplex PCR relied on a mix of 60 forward primers for TCR Vbeta segments and 13 reverse primers for TCR Jbeta segments. The CDR3 region of rearranged TCR beta genes was amplified from genomic DNA by a multiplex PCR assay. The amplified TCR beta libraries were sequenced on the Illumina HiSeq System as 87-base-pair reads. As for the authors' bioinformatics: A later analysis tallied 80 million to 95 million unique TCR beta chains across the 666 repertoires, and about 10 million of those chains were shared by two or more donors. Raw reads were error-corrected and collapsed into unique sequences by a nearest-neighbor algorithm in which closely related sequences were merged to remove PCR and sequencing errors. To assign V, D and J gene segments, CDR3 sequences were aligned to IMGT reference sequences. For a sequence to be retained, at least a six-nucleotide match to both a V gene segment and a J gene segment was required. A rearrangement was called productive if the CDR3 had no stop codons and remained in frame with V and J, and every other rearrangement was called non-productive. Following IMGT convention, CDR3 was defined as the stretch from the second conserved V-encoded cysteine to the conserved J-encoded phenylalanine. The earlier analysis of about 610 of the donors excluded sequences that lacked an unambiguous match to a single V gene segment. In an earlier analysis of 450 to 750 of the donors, a V segment was called functional when productive rearrangements were above 56.7%, and segregating when the standard deviation between donors exceeded 5%. A statistical classification framework was built to diagnose cytomegalovirus status from the catalog of TCR beta chain sequences. V and J gene assignment, in a later analysis, came from comparing TCR nucleotide sequences with IMGT/GENE-DB human TR gene sequences. The TCRdist pipeline was used in a later analysis to assign CDR3 sequences and most-parsimonious VDJ recombination scenarios. In a later analysis, each TCR beta chain was defined by its CDR3 amino acid sequence together with its V-gene family, and reads lacking a unique V-gene family were excluded. As a way to deal with suspected cross-contamination and a sequencing artifact, a later analysis dropped more than 500 nucleotide sequences that were highly shared and had low generation probability. A later analysis calculated a clonal expansion index for each public chain from normalized within-repertoire ranks of inferred template counts. In a later analysis, generation probabilities were computed using a VDJ recombination model fitted to out-of-frame rearrangements, and the results were checked against IGoR. Hypergeometric tests were used in a later analysis to score TCR-TCR, TCR-HLA and TCR-CMV co-occurrence, with a repertoire-size bias correction applied to the TCR pairs. To estimate false discovery rates, a later analysis permuted the HLA or CMV assignments 20 times. In a later analysis, co-occurring TCRs were grouped using DBSCAN, with TCRdist sequence similarity added in when clustering inside HLA-allele-positive subsets. Repertoires with fewer than 30,000 or more than 120,000 public chains, plus five repertoires with anomalous nucleotide sharing, were excluded from co-occurrence clustering. The table comes from immuneACCESS by way of TCRdb, which keeps in-frame sequences with V and J called. Part of the clones is missing from these tables; in studies checked, under half for an unresolved V gene and the rest for unknown reasons. From that table come the V and J calls and clone size; the DNA was used to work out D and trimming. The sample data list 130,000 or so clones, and 65% to 75% of these were observed just once. More than 6% of the sample belongs to the ten largest clones.

Details on this clone: Its antigen remains undetermined. Base quality data are lacking; no much larger clone is found one base away.

Trimming takes 4 bases off V and 3 bases off J; junction bases not matched to a gene: 5. The CDR3, from cysteine to phenylalanine, totals 15 residues. Kept here is only the CDR3 DNA, which spans 45 bases and is read in frame from base 1. The germline V gene (reference sequence) yields LNHDA for CDR1 and SQIVND for CDR2. The cohort was made up of about 610 healthy bone marrow donors. At the time of sampling, every cohort member was nominally healthy, though immune exposures that went unrecorded were likely present. The donor was CMV seropositive and belonged to the group of about 290 seropositive cohort members. A peripheral blood sample was provided by each donor, and peripheral blood mononuclear cells were used for TCR beta sequencing. The Qiagen DNeasy Blood Extraction Kit was used to extract genomic DNA from the blood cell samples.

The TCR sequence derives from a man aged 40-49 years in good health and CMV-seropositive. This chain is built from TRBV19 and TRBJ2-1, with TRBD1 identical over 8 junction bases. Sequencing used PBMCs. In nucleotide form, the sequence is TGTGCCAGTAGTACCGACAGGGGTCTCTACAATGAGCAGTTCTTC. This encodes CASSTDRGLYNEQFF.